Reported below is one T cell receptor (beta chain). Its antigen is as yet unknown. The source of the sample is a study of T cells in localized non-small cell lung cancer. Study-level findings and limits: Peak T cell clonality was found in uninvolved adjacent lung, exceeding tumor. Heterogeneity stays possible, as sequencing covered only one tumor region. Median approximately 50 top-100 tumor clones were shared with paired adjacent lung.

Unmatched junction bases numbered 7, after V lost 2 bases and J lost 1 base. CDR3 length: 16 residues. CDR1 KGHSH and CDR2 LQKENI come from the germline V gene. Method: immunoSEQ multiplex PCR; TCRdb's copy keeps in-frame clones and lacks some. The table shows around 2,000 clones, with about 25% occurring only once. The sequencing used normal lung tissue next to the tumor, collected before any cancer treatment. The chain combines TRBV18 with TRBJ1-1; 7 nucleotides align to TRBD1. The TCR sequence derives from a man aged 35 to 70 with stage III lung adenocarcinoma. For the CDR3, the DNA is TGTGCCAGCTCACCAAGAGTCCCAGGGGGGAACACTGAAGCTTTCTTT. The encoded protein is CASSPRVPGGNTEAFF.